This T cell receptor beta chain was recovered during a study of blood T cell repertoires in COVID-19. Whole-study context: T cells, B-cell-depleted T cells, or PBMCs supplied cDNA or gDNA.

V lost 3 bases, J lost 0 bases, and 15 bases lay in between. Germline V gives CDR1 SGHAT, CDR2 FQNNGV. CDR3 length: 17 residues. The assay was immunoSEQ multiplex PCR, and TCRdb's table has in-frame clones only and misses some. The sample has about 270,000 clones, about nine tenths seen once; the top ten hold less than 3%. J is TRBJ1-3 and V is TRBV11-2; no clear D gene. The TCR originated in a woman in her forties or fifties who had recovered from COVID-19. Sequencing was done on a sample of PBMCs or T cells enriched from blood (not recorded which). The CDR3 coding sequence is TGTGCCAGCAGCTTGCTAGACGGAGGATACTCTGGAAACACCATATATTTT. Translated: CASSLLDGGYSGNTIYF. The full variable domain, rest sourced from reference TRBV11-2 and TRBJ1-3, is EAGVAQSPRYKIIEKRQSVAFWCNPISGHATLYWYQQILGQGPKLLIQFQNNGVVDDSQLPKDRFSAERLKGVDSTLKIQPAKLEDSAVYLCASSLLDGGYSGNTIYFGEGSWLTVV.